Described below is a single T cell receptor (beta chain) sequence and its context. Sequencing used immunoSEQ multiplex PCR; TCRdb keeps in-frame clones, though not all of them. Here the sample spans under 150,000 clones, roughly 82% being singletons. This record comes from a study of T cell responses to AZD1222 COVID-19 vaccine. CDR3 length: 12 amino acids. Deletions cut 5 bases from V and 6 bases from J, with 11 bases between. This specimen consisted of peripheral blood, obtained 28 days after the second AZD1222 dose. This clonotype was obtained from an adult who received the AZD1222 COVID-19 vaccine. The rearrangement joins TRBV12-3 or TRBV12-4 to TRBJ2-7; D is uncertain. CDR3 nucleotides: TGTGCCAGCAGTCCCGGGCGGATCGAGCAGTACTTC. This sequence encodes CASSPGRIEQYF.